The 8 T cell receptor beta chains given below trace back to one sample, sequenced in a study of HIV-infected patients and healthy controls. Follow-up blood was drawn about 14 weeks, roughly three months, after antiretroviral therapy began. All unsorted peripheral T cells were captured because whole blood was used without fractionation. Alpha and beta constant-region primers primed reverse transcription of around 540 ng RNA. Separate chain-specific third strand synthesis with multiplexing indices produced the alpha and beta libraries. TCRdb reprocessed the 5' RACE reads with MiXCR, giving one entry per CDR3 protein. This sample has about 10,000 distinct CDR3 sequences, with around 5.4% found just once. This specimen consisted of blood, obtained during antiretroviral therapy. These receptor sequences come from an adult with HIV infection. The donor label of this sample is uncertain.

In this sample, this clonotype is medium-sized (0.01 to 0.1%). V gene TRBV12-3 or TRBV12-4 combines with J gene TRBJ1-4; D uncertain. V shed 0 bases and J shed 8 bases, with 7 bases lying between them. This CDR3 comprises 13 residues. The CDR3 protein is CASSLAGLEKLFF. For the CDR3, the DNA is TGTGCCAGCAGTTTAGCCGGACTAGAAAAACTGTTTTTT.

Many counts were recorded for this clonotype. The rearrangement joins TRBV13 to TRBJ2-3; D is possibly TRBD1 (5 bases). The CDR3 has 16 residues. V lost 0 bases, J lost 0 bases, and 10 bases lay in between. From germline, CDR1 is PRHDT and CDR2 FYEKMQ (reference sequence). The CDR3 DNA is TGTGCCAGCAGCTTAGGCCGTCGGACAAGCACAGATACGCAGTATTTT. Amino acid sequence: CASSLGRRTSTDTQYF.

This clonotype was found many times. The chain combines TRBV5-1 with TRBJ2-3; D is undetermined. Between the trimmed V and J ends, which lost 0 bases and 0 bases, there was a span of 5 bases. From germline, CDR1 is SGHRS and CDR2 YFSETQ. The CDR3 spans 14 residues. Here the CDR3 DNA reads TGCGCCAGCAGCTTGGGGGGAAGCACAGATACGCAGTATTTT. Residues: CASSLGGSTDTQYF.

This clonotype came up many times. Here the CDR3 DNA reads TGCAGTGCTAGCCGACAGGGGAACCTCCTTTATAGCAATCAGCCCCAGCATTTT. Protein sequence: CSASRQGNLLYSNQPQHF. The chain is built from TRBV20-1 and TRBJ1-5; 8 nucleotides match TRBD1. CDR1 is DFQATT and CDR2 is SNEGSKA in the germline V gene (reference sequence). There are 18 residues in the CDR3. The ends lost 3 bases at V and 0 bases at J; junction bases unmatched: 13.

This clonotype was recorded at least ten times. The chain combines TRBV7-2 with TRBJ1-5, with D tentatively TRBD1 (5 bases). There are 17 residues in the CDR3. With 3 bases removed from V and 1 base from J, the gap between germline ends came to 16 bases. The germline gives CDR1 SGHTA, CDR2 FQGNSA. CDR3 residues: CASSLGPGSESNQPQHF. CDR3 nucleotide sequence: TGTGCCAGCAGCTTGGGGCCGGGTTCCGAAAGCAATCAGCCCCAGCATTTT.

By sample fraction, this clonotype is medium-sized. CDR3 loop: CASSEATSGRGDEQFF. The CDR3 DNA reads as TGTGCCAGCAGTGAAGCTACTAGCGGGAGGGGCGATGAGCAGTTCTTC. This chain joins TRBV2 and TRBJ2-1, with 13 bases identical to TRBD2. Germline V gene data show CDR1 as SNHLY and CDR2 as FYNNEI. The CDR3 loop spans 16 amino acids. V shed 0 bases and J 8 bases; nucleotides not matched to a gene: 4.

This clonotype was counted ten times or more. V is TRBV6-6 and J is TRBJ1-5; D might be TRBD1 (6 bases). The CDR3 loop spans 15 amino acids. Germline CDR1 and CDR2: MNHNY and SVGAGI (reference sequence). V was cut by 0 bases and J by 4 bases, with 10 bases left in between. CDR3 coding DNA: TGTGCCAGCAGTTACTCCGGGACACGAAATCAGCCCCAGCATTTT. Its protein product is CASSYSGTRNQPQHF.

This clonotype was counted at least ten times. The rearrangement links TRBV7-9 to TRBJ2-5, with D perhaps TRBD2 (6 bases). Per the germline V gene, CDR1 is SEHNR and CDR2 is FQNEAQ (reference sequence). The CDR3 runs to 14 residues. V dropped 2 bases and J dropped 2 bases, with 9 bases sitting between them. As DNA, the CDR3 is TGTGCCAGCAGCTTAATGGCGGGACAAGAGACCCAGTACTTC. This codes for CASSLMAGQETQYF.